Listed below are T cell receptor beta chains from one sample, sequenced in a study of OX40 agonist ivuxolimab in advanced cancers. Sequencing was performed with immunoSEQ multiplex PCR; in TCRdb, only in-frame clones are kept and a portion is missing. Of roughly 41,000 clones in the sample, approximately 80% are singletons; the top ten hold under 45%. Material: CD4+ or CD8+ T cells sorted from blood, obtained in a trial of the OX40 agonist ivuxolimab. These receptor sequences come from an adult with an advanced solid tumor such as melanoma, head and neck, liver or kidney cancer. The CDR3 runs from the conserved cysteine through the conserved F or W. D genes are given only for firm matches. Rows may omit the clone size; those that give it use once, few, many or a size class.

J gene	D gene	V gene	clone size	CDR3 protein	CDR3 DNA
TRBJ1-1	-	TRBV19	-	CASTGIQGTEAFF	TGTGCCAGTACAGGGATTCAGGGGACTGAAGCTTTCTTT
TRBJ2-1	-	TRBV7-9	-	CASSSRDYSYNEQFF	TGTGCCAGCAGCTCGAGAGACTACTCCTACAATGAGCAGTTCTTC
TRBJ2-2	-	TRBV6-5	-	CASRPFTGELFF	TGTGCCAGCAGACCCTTCACCGGGGAGCTGTTTTTT
TRBJ1-1	-	TRBV5-4	-	CASSLEAGVGNTEAFF	TGTGCCAGCAGCTTGGAGGCGGGGGTCGGGAACACTGAAGCTTTCTTT
TRBJ2-5	TRBD1	TRBV5-1	-	CASSLGTGTRETQYF	TGCGCCAGCAGCTTGGGGACAGGGACTCGAGAGACCCAGTACTTC
TRBJ1-2	-	TRBV20-1	-	CSAIRTWGYTF	TGCAGTGCTATTCGGACGTGGGGCTACACCTTC
TRBJ2-1	TRBD2	TRBV5-4	-	CASSLIQGGGNEQFF	TGTGCCAGCAGCTTAATTCAGGGCGGGGGCAATGAGCAGTTCTTC
TRBJ1-2	TRBD1	TRBV5-6	-	CASSSTGGDGGYTF	TGTGCCAGCAGCTCTACAGGGGGGGATGGCGGCTACACCTTC
TRBJ1-1	TRBD1	TRBV7-8	few	CASSLERDREAFF	TGTGCCAGCAGCTTAGAAAGGGACAGGGAAGCTTTCTTT
TRBJ1-4	TRBD1	TRBV5-1	-	CASSPTGKAANEKLFF	TGCGCCAGCAGCCCGACAGGGAAAGCGGCTAATGAAAAACTGTTTTTT
TRBJ1-2	-	TRBV5-4	once	CASSLDAQGLYGYTF	TGTGCCAGCAGCCTAGACGCACAGGGTCTCTATGGCTACACCTTC
TRBJ2-2	TRBD2	TRBV5-1	-	CASSLAGTSGLYRGAVF	TGCGCCAGCAGCTTGGCAGGGACTAGCGGGTTATACCGGGGAGCTGTTTTT
TRBJ2-5	TRBD2	TRBV2	-	CASSLGTSGGQETQYF	TGTGCCAGCAGCCTGGGGACTAGCGGGGGTCAAGAGACCCAGTACTTC
TRBJ2-3	-	TRBV7-2	-	CASSSRGGASTDTQYF	TGTGCCAGCAGCTCCCGAGGGGGAGCTAGCACAGATACGCAGTATTTT
TRBJ2-7	TRBD2	TRBV9	few	CASSLRGAGGPGYEQYF	TGTGCCAGCAGCCTCCGGGGGGCGGGAGGGCCGGGTTACGAGCAGTACTTC
TRBJ2-7	-	TRBV18	-	CASSPGPPGEQYF	TGTGCCAGCTCACCCGGACCCCCGGGCGAGCAGTACTTC
TRBJ2-3	-	TRBV7-6	-	CASSPLASPDTQYF	TGTGCCAGCAGCCCCCTGGCTAGCCCAGATACGCAGTATTTT
TRBJ2-5	-	TRBV2	few	CASTTGQETQYF	TGTGCCAGCACTACAGGGCAAGAGACCCAGTACTTC
TRBJ1-5	TRBD1	TRBV7-9	-	CASSDQGAGNQPQHF	TGTGCCAGCAGCGACCAGGGGGCAGGTAATCAGCCCCAGCATTTT
TRBJ2-1	-	TRBV6-4	-	CASRLAESYNEQFF	TGTGCCAGTAGATTAGCGGAATCCTACAATGAGCAGTTCTTC
TRBJ2-1	TRBD2	TRBV27	once	CASSGRTSGSSYNEQFF	TGTGCCAGCAGTGGACGGACTAGCGGGAGCTCCTACAATGAGCAGTTCTTC
TRBJ2-5	TRBD1	TRBV12-5	-	CASGLGQGGQETQYF	TGTGCTAGTGGTTTGGGACAGGGGGGGCAAGAGACCCAGTACTTC
TRBJ2-5	TRBD2	TRBV19	-	CASSMSLADTQYF	TGTGCCAGTAGTATGAGTCTAGCGGATACCCAGTACTTC
TRBJ2-7	TRBD1	TRBV23-1	once	CASSPGQVTYEQYF	TGCGCCAGCAGTCCGGGACAGGTAACGTACGAGCAGTACTTC
TRBJ2-7	-	TRBV7-3	-	CASSPKAAGFYEQYF	TGTGCCAGCAGCCCGAAGGCAGCCGGGTTCTACGAGCAGTACTTC
TRBJ1-6	-	TRBV28	few	CANAPGHSDSPLHF	TGTGCCAACGCCCCGGGACACTCGGATTCACCCCTCCACTTT
TRBJ1-2	-	TRBV29-1	-	CSVESGNGYTF	TGCAGCGTTGAATCTGGAAATGGCTACACCTTC
TRBJ1-4	-	TRBV6-1	-	CAIPLGSTNEKLFF	TGTGCCATCCCATTAGGGTCAACTAATGAAAAACTGTTTTTT
TRBJ2-2	TRBD1	TRBV29-1	-	CSAYRGNTGELFF	TGCAGCGCATACAGGGGAAACACCGGGGAGCTGTTTTTT
TRBJ2-3	-	TRBV7-8	-	CASSKDRPGLGADTQYF	TGTGCCAGCAGCAAGGACAGGCCGGGACTAGGGGCAGATACGCAGTATTTT
TRBJ2-1	TRBD2	TRBV19	-	CASARRAGAPYNEQFF	TGTGCCAGTGCCCGGAGGGCGGGAGCTCCCTACAATGAGCAGTTCTTC
TRBJ1-1	TRBD1	TRBV2	-	CASRVDRVAEAFF	TGTGCCAGCAGGGTAGACAGGGTTGCTGAAGCTTTCTTT
TRBJ2-5	-	TRBV5-4	few	CASSLASIQETQYF	TGTGCCAGCAGCTTGGCTAGCATACAAGAGACCCAGTACTTC
TRBJ2-5	-	TRBV11-2	-	CASSPRAGETQYF	TGTGCCAGCAGCCCTCGGGCCGGTGAGACCCAGTACTTC
TRBJ2-7	-	TRBV29-1	-	CSVRDFAYEQYF	TGCAGCGTCCGGGACTTCGCCTACGAGCAGTACTTC
TRBJ2-7	-	TRBV9	-	CASSVEVGRSYEQYF	TGTGCCAGCAGCGTAGAGGTAGGACGTAGCTACGAGCAGTACTTC
TRBJ1-6	-	TRBV7-3	few	CASSPGPTRDNSPLHF	TGTGCCAGCAGCCCGGGACCCACGAGGGATAATTCACCCCTCCACTTT
TRBJ1-5	-	TRBV6-1	-	CASSEARYTVPQPQHF	TGTGCCAGCAGTGAAGCGCGTTATACAGTCCCTCAGCCCCAGCATTTT
TRBJ2-2	-	TRBV30	-	CAWSQGDTGELFF	TGTGCCTGGAGCCAGGGAGACACCGGGGAGCTGTTTTTT
TRBJ1-2	-	TRBV5-6	-	CASSSQGFHYGYTF	TGTGCCAGCAGCTCACAGGGTTTTCACTATGGCTACACCTTC
TRBJ1-3	-	TRBV2	-	CASSDDISSNTIYF	TGTGCCAGCAGTGACGACATTTCGAGTAACACCATATATTTT
TRBJ1-3	TRBD1	TRBV5-1	-	CASSPTGTGYGNTIYF	TGCGCCAGCAGCCCTACCGGGACAGGGTATGGAAACACCATATATTTT
TRBJ1-2	-	TRBV4-1	few	CASSQESRGYTF	TGCGCCAGCAGCCAAGAGAGTAGAGGCTACACCTTC
TRBJ2-2	-	TRBV7-2	medium-sized	CASSANDWGGTGELFF	TGTGCCAGCAGCGCCAACGATTGGGGAGGCACCGGGGAGCTGTTTTTT
TRBJ1-2	-	TRBV19	once	CASRLQGVGVGYTF	TGTGCCAGTAGACTCCAGGGAGTAGGGGTCGGCTACACCTTC
TRBJ2-1	TRBD1	TRBV18	few	CASSPPTGVKIF	TGTGCCAGCTCACCACCAACAGGGGTGAAGATCTTC
TRBJ1-2	-	TRBV6-1	-	CASSEDVGMGYTF	TGTGCCAGCAGTGAGGACGTAGGCATGGGCTACACCTTC
TRBJ2-5	-	TRBV7-2	-	CASSLAQETQYF	TGTGCCAGCAGCTTAGCTCAAGAGACCCAGTACTTC
TRBJ2-7	-	TRBV29-1	-	CSVVRDTTYEQYF	TGCAGCGTTGTACGGGACACTACCTACGAGCAGTACTTC
TRBJ2-3	-	TRBV29-1	-	CSALAPADTQYF	TGCAGCGCTCTAGCGCCCGCAGATACGCAGTATTTT
TRBJ1-5	-	TRBV19	-	CAWQGHNQPQHF	TGTGCCTGGCAGGGCCACAATCAGCCCCAGCATTTT
TRBJ2-5	-	TRBV9	few	CASSVVGGAGTQYF	TGTGCCAGCAGCGTAGTGGGGGGGGCTGGGACCCAGTACTTC
TRBJ1-5	-	TRBV6-5	-	CANFVTGYYNQPQHF	TGTGCCAACTTTGTCACAGGCTACTACAATCAGCCCCAGCATTTT